Following are 2 T cell receptor beta chains from one sample sequenced in a study of PD-1 blockade in classical Hodgkin lymphoma. Exposure to brentuximab vedotin varied, and each patient had relapsed following autologous stem cell transplantation. Clones were sequenced by immunoSEQ multiplex PCR, and TCRdb holds only the in-frame ones, with some missing. The sample lists fewer than 45,000 clones, less than 80% occurring once. Material: peripheral blood mononuclear cells (PBMCs), obtained at baseline. Receptors were obtained from a human donor with classical Hodgkin lymphoma.

CDR3 residues: CGGRSQNIQYF. For the CDR3, the DNA is TGCGGTGGGAGGTCTCAAAACATTCAGTACTTC. The J gene is TRBJ2-4, the V gene TRBV20-1; a weak D match, TRBD2 (6 bases). This CDR3 contains 11 residues. The germline V gene has CDR1 DFQATT and CDR2 SNEGSKA (reference sequence).

The gene calls are TRBV9 and TRBJ1-2, with D tentatively TRBD1 (6 bases). Trimming stripped 0 bases from V and 7 bases from J, with 10 bases between. CDR1 is SGDLS, CDR2 YYNGEE, per germline. The CDR3 consists of 13 residues. The CDR3 protein is CASSVGQGTGYTF. CDR3 bases: TGTGCCAGCAGCGTAGGGCAGGGGACTGGCTACACCTTC.